Listed below are T cell receptor beta chains from one sample, sequenced in a study of shared T cell receptors in the human thymus. Generated by immunoSEQ multiplex PCR, the TCRdb table keeps only in-frame clones and is missing some. The table includes 700,000 or so clones, 70% to 90% detected once. These data were also reused for a study on human thymus T cells.

Sequenced sample: thymocytes. The receptors derive from a girl under three years old with a congenital heart defect. CDR3s include the opening cysteine and the closing phenylalanine or tryptophan. Each record gives: clone size, V gene, D gene, J gene, CDR3 length, CDR3 DNA, CDR3 protein. The D gene is left open where the match is weak. Some rows mark clone size as missing; the rest say once, few, many or name a class of expanded clone.

abundance: -
v_gene: TRBV11-2
d_gene: -
j_gene: TRBJ1-3
len: 18
CDR3nt: TGTGCCAGCACCCGAGGGCGGACAGTCGGGTCCTCTGGAAACACCATATATTTT
CDR3aa: CASTRGRTVGSSGNTIYF

abundance: -
v_gene: TRBV4-3
d_gene: -
j_gene: TRBJ2-2
len: 19
CDR3nt: TGCGCCAGCAGCCAAATCGAAGGGAGGCAGGCTCACCCTACCGGGGAGCTGTTTTTT
CDR3aa: CASSQIEGRQAHPTGELFF

abundance: -
v_gene: TRBV7-9
d_gene: -
j_gene: TRBJ1-2
len: 16
CDR3nt: TGTGCCAGCAGCTTAAGCCCGTCAGGGGCTCACTATGGCTACACCTTC
CDR3aa: CASSLSPSGAHYGYTF

abundance: once
v_gene: TRBV28
d_gene: TRBD1
j_gene: TRBJ1-5
len: 14
CDR3nt: TGTGCCAGCAGGGGGGGACAGAACAATCAGCCCCAGCATTTT
CDR3aa: CASRGGQNNQPQHF

abundance: -
v_gene: TRBV28
d_gene: TRBD2
j_gene: TRBJ2-7
len: 17
CDR3nt: TGTGCCAGCAGCCGGGGGGGCGGGGGCCCCATGTCCTACGAGCAGTACTTC
CDR3aa: CASSRGGGGPMSYEQYF

abundance: -
v_gene: TRBV7-6
d_gene: -
j_gene: TRBJ2-4
len: 15
CDR3nt: TGTGCCAGCAGCCCCGGTTCCTCCCGTGGAAACATTCAGTACTTC
CDR3aa: CASSPGSSRGNIQYF

abundance: -
v_gene: TRBV6-6
d_gene: -
j_gene: TRBJ1-2
len: 14
CDR3nt: TGTGCCAGCAGAAACCGGGAAGGGAACTATGGCTACACCTTC
CDR3aa: CASRNREGNYGYTF

abundance: -
v_gene: TRBV15
d_gene: TRBD2
j_gene: TRBJ2-3
len: 16
CDR3nt: TGTGCCACCAGCCGTACGACTAGCGGGGGGGACGATACGCAGTATTTT
CDR3aa: CATSRTTSGGDDTQYF

abundance: -
v_gene: TRBV27
d_gene: -
j_gene: TRBJ2-6
len: 15
CDR3nt: TGTGCCAGCAAGGACAGACACTCTGGGGCCAACGTCCTGACTTTC
CDR3aa: CASKDRHSGANVLTF

abundance: -
v_gene: TRBV11-1
d_gene: -
j_gene: TRBJ1-2
len: 16
CDR3nt: TGTGCCAGCAGCATTGTAGGGGCAGGGGCTAACTATGGCTACACCTTC
CDR3aa: CASSIVGAGANYGYTF

abundance: few
v_gene: TRBV9
d_gene: -
j_gene: TRBJ2-1
len: 14
CDR3nt: TGTGCCAGCAGCGGAGGAGGGTTGGTTAATGAGCAGTTCTTC
CDR3aa: CASSGGGLVNEQFF

abundance: -
v_gene: TRBV23-1
d_gene: -
j_gene: TRBJ1-3
len: 17
CDR3nt: TGCGCCAGCAGTCAAGGCATCTGGACTGCATCTGGAAACACCATATATTTT
CDR3aa: CASSQGIWTASGNTIYF

abundance: -
v_gene: TRBV25-1
d_gene: -
j_gene: TRBJ2-5
len: 13
CDR3nt: TGTGCCAGCAGCTCCGGTACCGCGGAGACCCAGTACTTC
CDR3aa: CASSSGTAETQYF

abundance: -
v_gene: TRBV5-6
d_gene: TRBD1
j_gene: TRBJ1-1
len: 17
CDR3nt: TGTGCCAGCAGCTTGTCGGGCCCGGGACAGGGCCACACTGAAGCTTTCTTT
CDR3aa: CASSLSGPGQGHTEAFF

abundance: -
v_gene: TRBV9
d_gene: TRBD1
j_gene: TRBJ1-1
len: 14
CDR3nt: TGTGCCAGCAGCCCCCCGGGACAGAGCACTGAAGCTTTCTTT
CDR3aa: CASSPPGQSTEAFF

abundance: once
v_gene: TRBV7-9
d_gene: -
j_gene: TRBJ1-5
len: 14
CDR3nt: TGTGCCAGCAGCTTATTGGGGGGGAATCAGCCCCAGCATTTT
CDR3aa: CASSLLGGNQPQHF

abundance: -
v_gene: TRBV27
d_gene: TRBD2
j_gene: TRBJ2-3
len: 14
CDR3nt: TGTGCCAGCAGTCCCGATCTAGCGGGGGAAGCGCAGTATTTT
CDR3aa: CASSPDLAGEAQYF

abundance: -
v_gene: TRBV6-1
d_gene: -
j_gene: TRBJ1-2
len: 13
CDR3nt: TGTGCCAGCAGGGAGACAGGAGCTTATGGCTACACCTTC
CDR3aa: CASRETGAYGYTF

abundance: -
v_gene: TRBV10-3
d_gene: TRBD1
j_gene: TRBJ2-5
len: 15
CDR3nt: TGTGCCAGTGGTCCAGGGGGCGAACTCCAAGAGACCCAGTACTTC
CDR3aa: CASGPGGELQETQYF

abundance: -
v_gene: TRBV2
d_gene: -
j_gene: TRBJ2-2
len: 14
CDR3nt: TGTGCCAGCCGGACAGTAAAGGGCACCGGGGAGCTGTTTTTT
CDR3aa: CASRTVKGTGELFF

abundance: -
v_gene: TRBV7-6
d_gene: TRBD1
j_gene: TRBJ1-4
len: 18
CDR3nt: TGTGCCAGCAGTACCGGGACAGGGGGGGATGCAACTAATGAAAAACTGTTTTTT
CDR3aa: CASSTGTGGDATNEKLFF

abundance: -
v_gene: TRBV30
d_gene: -
j_gene: TRBJ2-2
len: 14
CDR3nt: TGTGCCTGGAGTGTAGAGGAGGCTGTCGGGGAGCTGTTTTTT
CDR3aa: CAWSVEEAVGELFF

abundance: -
v_gene: TRBV19
d_gene: TRBD1
j_gene: TRBJ1-6
len: 15
CDR3nt: TGTGCCAGTAGCAACCGGGACAGCGTCAATTCACCCCTCCACTTT
CDR3aa: CASSNRDSVNSPLHF

abundance: -
v_gene: TRBV9
d_gene: TRBD1
j_gene: TRBJ1-1
len: 13
CDR3nt: TGTGCCAGCAGCGACAGGGGGCAGAGTGAAGCTTTCTTT
CDR3aa: CASSDRGQSEAFF

abundance: -
v_gene: TRBV5-4
d_gene: -
j_gene: TRBJ1-2
len: 18
CDR3nt: TGTGCCAGCAGCTTTGGGGACCAGGGAGGTTACAGTAAAGATGGCTACACCTTC
CDR3aa: CASSFGDQGGYSKDGYTF

abundance: -
v_gene: TRBV25-1
d_gene: -
j_gene: TRBJ1-2
len: 10
CDR3nt: TGTGCCCGGGATCTCTATGGCTACACCTTC
CDR3aa: CARDLYGYTF

abundance: -
v_gene: TRBV10-1
d_gene: -
j_gene: TRBJ2-6
len: 18
CDR3nt: TGCGCCAGCACGCAGGACAGAAGCACCTCCTCTGGGGCCAACGTCCTGACTTTC
CDR3aa: CASTQDRSTSSGANVLTF

abundance: -
v_gene: TRBV27
d_gene: TRBD2
j_gene: TRBJ2-1
len: 17
CDR3nt: TGTGCCAGCAGTTTAACTAGCGGGGAATTCTCCTACAATGAGCAGTTCTTC
CDR3aa: CASSLTSGEFSYNEQFF

abundance: -
v_gene: TRBV6-6
d_gene: TRBD2
j_gene: TRBJ2-7
len: 12
CDR3nt: TGTGCCAGCACTCCAGCGGGGGACGAGCAGTACTTC
CDR3aa: CASTPAGDEQYF

abundance: -
v_gene: TRBV7-2
d_gene: TRBD2
j_gene: TRBJ2-1
len: 16
CDR3nt: TGTGCCAGCAGCTTAGGGGCGGGGGGAGTCGTAAATGAGCAGTTCTTC
CDR3aa: CASSLGAGGVVNEQFF

abundance: -
v_gene: TRBV27
d_gene: TRBD2
j_gene: TRBJ2-3
len: 19
CDR3nt: TGTGCCAGCAGTCCGCCCGGGACTAGCGGGGGGGTCAGCACAGATACGCAGTATTTT
CDR3aa: CASSPPGTSGGVSTDTQYF

abundance: -
v_gene: TRBV5-6
d_gene: TRBD1
j_gene: TRBJ1-1
len: 17
CDR3nt: TGTGCCAGCAGCTTGCGACAGGGGGCGATGGGGAACACTGAAGCTTTCTTT
CDR3aa: CASSLRQGAMGNTEAFF

abundance: -
v_gene: TRBV5-8
d_gene: -
j_gene: TRBJ2-1
len: 13
CDR3nt: TGTGCCAGCAAGGGGGGGGCCCGCAATGAGCAGTTCTTC
CDR3aa: CASKGGARNEQFF

abundance: -
v_gene: TRBV28
d_gene: TRBD1
j_gene: TRBJ1-5
len: 16
CDR3nt: TGTGCCAGCAGTCTCGAGAACTGGACAGGGAATCAGCCCCAGCATTTT
CDR3aa: CASSLENWTGNQPQHF

abundance: -
v_gene: TRBV7-9
d_gene: TRBD1
j_gene: TRBJ2-5
len: 15
CDR3nt: TGTGCCAGCAGCCCACGGACAGGGGGTCGGGAGACCCAGTACTTC
CDR3aa: CASSPRTGGRETQYF

abundance: -
v_gene: TRBV6-5
d_gene: TRBD1
j_gene: TRBJ2-7
len: 15
CDR3nt: TGTGCCAGCAGTACCAGGACCGGACAGGGAGACGAGCAGTACTTC
CDR3aa: CASSTRTGQGDEQYF

abundance: -
v_gene: TRBV4-1
d_gene: -
j_gene: TRBJ1-2
len: 12
CDR3nt: TGCGCCAGCAGCCAGGCTGGCCGTATGACTTTCTTC
CDR3aa: CASSQAGRMTFF

abundance: -
v_gene: TRBV18
d_gene: -
j_gene: TRBJ2-7
len: 19
CDR3nt: TGTGCCAGCTCACCCCCCAGGGAGGCAGGGCAAAGCCCAAACTACGAGCAGTACTTC
CDR3aa: CASSPPREAGQSPNYEQYF

abundance: -
v_gene: TRBV7-7
d_gene: -
j_gene: TRBJ2-2
len: 13
CDR3nt: TGTGCCAGCAGCTACCATTTCGGCGGGGAGCTGTTTTTT
CDR3aa: CASSYHFGGELFF

abundance: -
v_gene: TRBV9
d_gene: TRBD1
j_gene: TRBJ1-2
len: 16
CDR3nt: TGTGCCAGCAGCCGAAGCAATTGCGGACAGGGTGATGGCTACACCTTC
CDR3aa: CASSRSNCGQGDGYTF

abundance: -
v_gene: TRBV4-1
d_gene: TRBD1
j_gene: TRBJ2-7
len: 17
CDR3nt: TGCGCCAGCAGCCAGGACTCCGGGACAGGGAGAGATTGCGAGCAGTACTTC
CDR3aa: CASSQDSGTGRDCEQYF

abundance: once
v_gene: TRBV9
d_gene: TRBD1
j_gene: TRBJ2-1
len: 15
CDR3nt: TGTGCCAGCAGCGTAGGGGGACAGGGGACGAATGAGCAGTTCTTC
CDR3aa: CASSVGGQGTNEQFF

abundance: -
v_gene: TRBV7-8
d_gene: TRBD1
j_gene: TRBJ1-5
len: 17
CDR3nt: TGTGCCAGCAGCTTTGGGGACAGGGGGGCGAGCAATCAGCCCCAGCATTTT
CDR3aa: CASSFGDRGASNQPQHF

abundance: -
v_gene: TRBV9
d_gene: TRBD1
j_gene: TRBJ2-7
len: 14
CDR3nt: TGTGCCAGCAGCGTCCAGGACAGGTCCTACGAGCAGTACTTC
CDR3aa: CASSVQDRSYEQYF

abundance: -
v_gene: TRBV5-8
d_gene: -
j_gene: TRBJ2-3
len: 16
CDR3nt: TGTGCCAGCAGCCCACAGACTAGTTTCAGCACAGATACGCAGTATTTT
CDR3aa: CASSPQTSFSTDTQYF

abundance: -
v_gene: TRBV29-1
d_gene: -
j_gene: TRBJ1-1
len: 14
CDR3nt: TGCAGCGTTGAGGGCGGGGATTATGAGACTGAAGCTTTCTTT
CDR3aa: CSVEGGDYETEAFF

abundance: few
v_gene: TRBV18
d_gene: -
j_gene: TRBJ1-5
len: 16
CDR3nt: TGTGCCAGCTCACGGGTGTGGGACAATGGCAATCAGCCCCAGCATTTT
CDR3aa: CASSRVWDNGNQPQHF

abundance: -
v_gene: TRBV28
d_gene: -
j_gene: TRBJ1-4
len: 17
CDR3nt: TGTGCCAGCAGTCCGTTACTCAGACAAGCAAGTGGTGAAAAACTGTTTTTT
CDR3aa: CASSPLLRQASGEKLFF

abundance: -
v_gene: TRBV7-9
d_gene: -
j_gene: TRBJ2-7
len: 15
CDR3nt: TGTGCCAGCAGCTCATCCCCCTCGGGAGACTACGAGCAGTACTTC
CDR3aa: CASSSSPSGDYEQYF

abundance: -
v_gene: TRBV5-8
d_gene: TRBD1
j_gene: TRBJ1-2
len: 17
CDR3nt: TGTGCCAGCAGCTTGGCATTGCGGGACAGGGATAACTATGGCTACACCTTC
CDR3aa: CASSLALRDRDNYGYTF